The following is a T cell receptor beta chain sequence with its context. Its matching antigen is unknown. This entry comes from a study of multiple sclerosis patients with progressive multifocal leukoencephalopathy. V was trimmed by 3 bases and J by 1 base, leaving 10 bases between them. There are 15 residues in the CDR3. CDR1 is LNHDA and CDR2 is SQIVND in the germline V gene (reference sequence). Time point denoted: time of PML onset. PML was diagnosed clinically and by MRI, then confirmed by JC virus DNA in cerebrospinal fluid. After about 16 to 60 months on natalizumab, the natalizumab-treated patients developed PML. Whole-study findings and limits: Clones expanded at PML were already present before and during natalizumab. Lower normalized Shannon entropy suggested reduced TRB diversity in most PML patients.

Clones were read by immunoSEQ multiplex PCR, and TCRdb kept only the in-frame ones, dropping some. The sample shows some 31,000 clones, over 75% of them seen only once. This sequence originates from a human donor with progressive multifocal leukoencephalopathy. This sample comprised PBMCs, obtained from a patient treated with natalizumab. The rearrangement uses TRBV19 and TRBJ1-5; D unclear. This CDR3 is CASSIRDQSNQPQHF. In DNA form, the CDR3 reads TGTGCCAGTAGTATTAGAGATCAAAGCAATCAGCCCCAGCATTTT.